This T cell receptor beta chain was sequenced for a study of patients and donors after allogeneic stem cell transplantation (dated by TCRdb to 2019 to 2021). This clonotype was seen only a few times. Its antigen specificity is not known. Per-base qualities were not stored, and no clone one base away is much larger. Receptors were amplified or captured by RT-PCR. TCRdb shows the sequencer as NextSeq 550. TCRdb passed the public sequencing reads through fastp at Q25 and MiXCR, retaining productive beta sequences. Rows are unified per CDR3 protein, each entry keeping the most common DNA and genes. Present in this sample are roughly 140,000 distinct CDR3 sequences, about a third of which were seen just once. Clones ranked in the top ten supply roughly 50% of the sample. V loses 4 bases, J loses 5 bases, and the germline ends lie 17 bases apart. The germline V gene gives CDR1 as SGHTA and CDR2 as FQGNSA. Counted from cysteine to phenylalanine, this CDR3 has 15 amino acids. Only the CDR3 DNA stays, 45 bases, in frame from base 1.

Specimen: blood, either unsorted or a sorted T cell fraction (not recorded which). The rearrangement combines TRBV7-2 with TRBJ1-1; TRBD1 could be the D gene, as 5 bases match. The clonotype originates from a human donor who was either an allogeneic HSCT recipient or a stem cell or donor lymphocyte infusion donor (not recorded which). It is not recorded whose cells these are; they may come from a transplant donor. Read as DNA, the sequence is TGTGCCAGCAGCTCCCCGGATTGGGGCAGGACTGAAGCTTTCTTT. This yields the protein CASSSPDWGRTEAFF.